This T cell receptor (beta chain) was captured in a study of T cell changes during pregnancy in multiple sclerosis. Profiling relied on immunoSEQ multiplex PCR, and the TCRdb table lists in-frame clones only, not all of them. This sample has tens of thousands of clones; about 90% occur once, and the top ten carry 2.8%. The CDR3 has 14 residues. V was cut by 11 bases and J by 4 bases, with 15 bases left in between. Germline V gene sequence: CDR1 SGHNT, CDR2 YENEEA. The V and J genes are TRBV11-3 and TRBJ2-6; D is possibly TRBD1 (5 bases). Source: CD4+ T cells from peripheral blood mononuclear cells, taken in the third trimester of pregnancy. This receptor was obtained from a female donor in good health, enrolled as a control in a pregnancy study. This chain's CDR3 is CADSRASGANVLTF. The DNA of the CDR3 is TGTGCCGACTCCAGGGCGTCGGGGGCCAACGTCCTGACTTTC. The variable domain in full, with the rest retrieved from reference TRBV11-3 and TRBJ2-6, is EAGVVQSPRYKIIEKKQPVAFWCNPISGHNTLYWYLQNLGQGPELLIRYENEEAVDDSQLPKDRFSAERLKGVDSTLKIQPAELGDSAVYLCADSRASGANVLTFGAGSRLTVL.